The TCR beta chain under discussion was sequenced for a study of T cells after yellow fever vaccination. On the study more broadly: SMART-Seq v4 Ultra Low Input served to prepare low-cell-number fractions.

MiXCR was run by TCRdb on the 5' RACE reads, yielding one entry per CDR3 protein. The data show 300,000 to 400,000 distinct CDR3 sequences, under 15% seen once. The CDR3 runs 15 residues. CDR1 and CDR2 (germline): SGHTA, FQGNSA. The ends were cut back, 4 bases at V and 1 base at J, with 12 bases in the middle. The V gene is TRBV7-2, the J gene TRBJ2-3; no clear D gene. The source of this sequence is a man between 18 and 35 years old who received the YFV17D yellow fever vaccine. The source was CD4+ T cells sorted from PBMCs, collected 15 days after the yellow fever booster vaccination. CDR3 loop: CASSWIKGGTDTQYF. CDR3 bases: TGTGCCAGCAGCTGGATTAAGGGTGGCACAGATACGCAGTATTTT.